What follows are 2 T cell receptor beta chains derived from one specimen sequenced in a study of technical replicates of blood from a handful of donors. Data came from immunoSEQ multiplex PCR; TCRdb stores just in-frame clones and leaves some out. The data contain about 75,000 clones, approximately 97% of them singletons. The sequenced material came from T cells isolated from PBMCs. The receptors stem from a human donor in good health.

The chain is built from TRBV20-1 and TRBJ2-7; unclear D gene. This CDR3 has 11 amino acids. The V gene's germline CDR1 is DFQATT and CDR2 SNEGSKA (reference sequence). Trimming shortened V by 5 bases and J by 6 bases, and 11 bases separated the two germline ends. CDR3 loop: CSAASPSEQYF. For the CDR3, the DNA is TGCAGTGCTGCCTCCCCCAGCGAGCAGTACTTC.

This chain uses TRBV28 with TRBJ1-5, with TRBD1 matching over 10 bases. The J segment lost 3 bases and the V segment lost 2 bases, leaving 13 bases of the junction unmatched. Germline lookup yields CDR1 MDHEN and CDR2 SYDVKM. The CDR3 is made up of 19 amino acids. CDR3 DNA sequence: TGTGCCAGCAGTTTAAATCTGCCGGGACAGGGGTCCTTCAATCAGCCCCAGCATTTT. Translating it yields CASSLNLPGQGSFNQPQHF. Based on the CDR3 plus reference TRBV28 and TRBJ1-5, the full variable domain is DVKVTQSSRYLVKRTGEKVFLECVQDMDHENMFWYRQDPGLGLRLIYFSYDVKMKEKGDIPEGYSVSREKKERFSLILESASTNQTSMYLCASSLNLPGQGSFNQPQHFGDGTRLSIL.